A single TCR beta chain is shown here with its context. These data originate in a study of blood T cell repertoires in COVID-19. The wider study: The United States, Italy and Spain were the sources of the acute and convalescent COVID-19 samples. From T cells, B-cell-depleted T cells, or PBMCs came the material, which was cDNA or gDNA.

Under the authors' procedure: Amplification from reference gene primers served as the basis for estimated nucleated cell counts. The assay was immunoSEQ multiplex PCR, and TCRdb's table has in-frame clones only and misses some. That table is the source of V, J and clone size, and D and trimming were worked out from the DNA. The sample carries about 80,000 clones, about 70% recorded once. Germline V gene data show CDR1 as SEHNR and CDR2 as FQNEAQ (reference sequence). The CDR3 is 15 amino acids. V was pared by 1 base and J by 3 bases, with 9 bases between. The source is a man aged 45-65 years with active or convalescent COVID-19. The chain is built from TRBV7-9 and TRBJ2-2, with unresolved D. The sequenced sample was peripheral blood. CDR3 protein: CASSLGRIDTGELFF. The CDR3 nucleotides read TGTGCCAGCAGCTTAGGCAGAATCGACACCGGGGAGCTGTTTTTT.